This T cell receptor (beta chain) stems from a study of T-cell reconstitution after alpha-beta-depleted transplantation in children. Study-wide points: Day-60 TCRbeta diversity that was high in some patients was derived from surviving recipient T cells and thymic progenitors. T-cell counts and diversity at one year following transplant were attributed mainly to newly produced T cells. Several hundred expanded graft clones reportedly supplied alpha-beta T cells about two months after transplant.

The length of the CDR3 is 18 residues. Germline trimming cut 0 bases from V and 0 bases from J; bases unmatched to any gene: 5. This clonotype was found a few times. Its cognate antigen is unknown. The library targeted TCRbeta and was prepared with unique molecular identifiers. MiXCR was run by TCRdb on the PCR reads, yielding one entry per CDR3 protein. The table shows approximately 220,000 distinct CDR3 sequences, with around a sixth occurring only once. The source of this sequence is a male patient aged 2-15 years who had a stem cell transplant for acute lymphoblastic leukemia, so the T cells may come from the graft donor. The rearrangement uses TRBV12-3 or TRBV12-4 and TRBJ2-1; the match to TRBD2 covers 10 bases. The starting material was PBMCs, mostly from graft donor cells, obtained 360 days after TCRalphabeta/CD19-depleted stem cell transplant. This CDR3 reads CASSLALAGVISYNEQFF. CDR3 nucleotide sequence: TGTGCCAGCAGTTTAGCTCTAGCGGGGGTGATCTCCTACAATGAGCAGTTCTTC.